The 2 T cell receptor beta chains below come from one sample, sequenced in a study of blood T cell repertoires in COVID-19. Produced via immunoSEQ multiplex PCR; TCRdb's table is partial and in-frame only. The sample records 150,000 to 200,000 clones, roughly 83% being singletons. The sequencing sample was made of peripheral blood. Receptors originate from a woman aged 40-49 years with COVID-19, enrolled during active disease.

The V gene is TRBV10-3, the J gene TRBJ2-1; 9 bases fit TRBD2. Germline values: CDR1 ENHRY, CDR2 SYGVKD. This CDR3 contains 13 residues. Germline trimming cut 8 bases from V and 7 bases from J; bases unmatched to any gene: 6. The DNA of the CDR3 is TGTGCCATCGGAGGCGGGGGGGCTAATGAGCAGTTCTTC. Its protein is CAIGGGGANEQFF.

The chain is built from TRBV28 and TRBJ1-4; a weak D match, TRBD1 (5 bases). This CDR3 spans 16 amino acids. CDR1 is MDHEN, CDR2 SYDVKM, per germline. V gave up 4 bases and J gave up 4 bases, with 16 bases separating them. The DNA of the CDR3 is TGTGCCAGCAGTTCCCTCGGGGGGTGGAGTAATGAAAAACTGTTTTTT. Translating gives CASSSLGGWSNEKLFF.